Included here is one T cell receptor (beta chain) sequence, with context. Its target is not known. V gave up 3 bases and J gave up 0 bases; unmatched junction bases: 8. CDR3 length: 17 residues. The germline V gene encodes CDR1 LGHNT and CDR2 FRNRAP. Time point noted: week 5, during vaccination. It was 300 ug of mutant IDH1 20-mer peptide that made up each vaccine dose, given with topical imiquimod. This sample was included in a study of a mutant IDH1 vaccine in newly diagnosed glioma. Whole-study findings and limits: The vaccine induced immune responses, and these occurred in approximately 94% of patients.

Clones were sequenced by immunoSEQ multiplex PCR, and TCRdb holds only the in-frame ones, with some missing. The sample carries around 34,000 clones, 50% to 60% recorded once. This clonotype originated in a woman aged 18-35 years with glioma. The specimen was PBMCs, collected from a glioma patient whose treatment included an IDH1 peptide vaccine. V is TRBV12-5 and J is TRBJ2-1; 7 positions match TRBD2. In DNA form, the CDR3 reads TGTGCTAGTGGTTTTTCGACTAGCAGGAGCTCCTACAATGAGCAGTTCTTC. Protein product: CASGFSTSRSSYNEQFF.